This TCR beta chain came from a study of T cell repertoires in cytomegalovirus infection. This clonotype was seen a few times. Its antigen remains unknown. Each CDR3 protein is one row after TCRdb ran MiXCR on the reads. The sample contains a few hundred thousand distinct CDR3 sequences, 40% of which appear only once. The specimen comprised cultured PBMCs, sampled from culture after CMV antigen stimulation. This receptor was taken from a human donor in good health (CMV status not recorded). Some clones in this sample may be carry-over from other donors' samples.

CDR3 DNA: TGTGCCAGCAGCTCGGGGCGGGGGAGTGGAAACACCATATATTTT. It is translated as CASSSGRGSGNTIYF. V gene TRBV7-2 combines with J gene TRBJ1-3; tentative D call: TRBD1 (5 bases). This CDR3 comprises 15 residues. Germline V gene lookup returns CDR1 SGHTA and CDR2 FQGNSA. Between the trimmed V and J ends, which lost 4 bases and 3 bases, there was a span of 13 bases.